This T cell receptor (beta chain) came from a study of blood T cell repertoires in COVID-19. Study at large: The origin of the acute and convalescent COVID-19 samples was the United States, Italy and Spain.

The J segment lost 3 bases and the V segment lost 5 bases, leaving 7 bases of the junction unmatched. Germline V gene data show CDR1 as KGHDR and CDR2 as SFDVKD. The CDR3 covers 15 residues. Using immunoSEQ multiplex PCR, the repertoire was profiled, and TCRdb retains in-frame clones only, with some absent. The data hold under 400,000 clones, with 65% to 90% observed a single time. This sequence was found in a middle-aged woman with acute COVID-19. V usage is TRBV24-1 and J usage is TRBJ2-5, with TRBD2 matching over 8 bases. Input material: PBMCs or T cells enriched from blood (not recorded which). CDR3 amino acids: CATSVTGRGKETQYF. CDR3 bases: TGTGCCACCAGTGTAACCGGGAGGGGTAAAGAGACCCAGTACTTC.